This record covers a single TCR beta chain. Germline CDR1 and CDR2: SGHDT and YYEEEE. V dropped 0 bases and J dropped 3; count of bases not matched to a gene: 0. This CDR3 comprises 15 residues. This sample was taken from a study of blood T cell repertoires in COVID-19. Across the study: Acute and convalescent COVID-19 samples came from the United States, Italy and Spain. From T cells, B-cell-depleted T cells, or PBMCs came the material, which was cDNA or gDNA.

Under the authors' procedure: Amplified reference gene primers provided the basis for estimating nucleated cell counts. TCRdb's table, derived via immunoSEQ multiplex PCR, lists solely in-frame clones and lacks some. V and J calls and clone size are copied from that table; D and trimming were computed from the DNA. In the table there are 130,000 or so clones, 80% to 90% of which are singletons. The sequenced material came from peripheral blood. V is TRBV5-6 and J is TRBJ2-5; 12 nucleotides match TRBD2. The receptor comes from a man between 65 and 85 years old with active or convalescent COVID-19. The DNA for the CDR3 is TGTGCCAGCAGCTTGGCTAGCGGGAGGGAAGAGACCCAGTACTTC. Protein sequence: CASSLASGREETQYF.